Reported below is one T cell receptor beta chain. These data come from a study of human versus mouse CDR3 diversity and MHC coevolution. Sequenced by immunoSEQ multiplex PCR; TCRdb stores in-frame clones only, minus some. Of about 83,000 clones listed, 80% to 95% are singletons. V was clipped by 0 bases and J by 4 bases, with 15 bases between them. Germline CDR1 and CDR2: GTSNPN and SVGIG (reference sequence). The CDR3 contains 15 residues. The chain recombines TRBV30 with TRBJ1-2, with a weak D call TRBD1 (6 bases). This clonotype was obtained from a person aged 30-69 years in good health. The sample comprised naive CD4+ T cells from blood. Subset here: CD45RO-negative CD62L-positive naive CD4 T cells. Here the CDR3 DNA reads TGTGCCTGGAGTGTACGGATCGGGGGGCCCTATGGCTACACCTTC. Translation: CAWSVRIGGPYGYTF.